This TCR beta chain stems from a study of shared clonotypes between healthy human individuals. General study findings and limits: Estimated richness was generally greater in naive than memory subsets. Few donors restricted represented genetic and exposure-history diversity.

A single count supports this clone. Antigen: not known. Naive CD8 cells were CD45RO-negative, positively selected for CCR7, excluding terminally differentiated effector memory CD45RA+ cells. Assay used: immunoSEQ multiplex PCR; TCRdb lists only in-frame clones, some missing. The profile shows about 2.1 million clones, 93% of them singletons. Sequenced input: naive CD8+ T cells from PBMCs. The receptor was isolated from a man younger than 30 in good health. Some clones in this sample may be carry-over from other donors' samples.

CDR3 residues: CASSYYGTESSYEQYF. The CDR3 DNA sequence: TGTGCCAGCAGTTACTATGGGACAGAGAGCTCCTACGAGCAGTACTTC. The rearrangement links TRBV6-6 to TRBJ2-7; 7 nucleotides agree with TRBD1. The length of the CDR3 is 16 residues. Germline-derived CDR1 and CDR2 are MNHNY and SVGAGI (reference sequence). V lost 1 base to trimming and J lost 0 bases; unmatched junction nucleotides: 6.